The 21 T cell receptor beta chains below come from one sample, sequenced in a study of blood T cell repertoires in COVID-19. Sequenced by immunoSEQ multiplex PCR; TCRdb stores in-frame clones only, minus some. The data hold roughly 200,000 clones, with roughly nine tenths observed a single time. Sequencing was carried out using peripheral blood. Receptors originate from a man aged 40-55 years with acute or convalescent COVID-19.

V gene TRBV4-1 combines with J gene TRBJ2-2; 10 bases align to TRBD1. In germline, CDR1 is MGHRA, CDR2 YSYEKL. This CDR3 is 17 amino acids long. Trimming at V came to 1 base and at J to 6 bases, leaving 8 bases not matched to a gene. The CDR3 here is CASSQARDRGSSGELFF. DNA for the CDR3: TGCGCCAGCAGCCAAGCTAGGGACAGGGGAAGTTCCGGGGAGCTGTTTTTT.

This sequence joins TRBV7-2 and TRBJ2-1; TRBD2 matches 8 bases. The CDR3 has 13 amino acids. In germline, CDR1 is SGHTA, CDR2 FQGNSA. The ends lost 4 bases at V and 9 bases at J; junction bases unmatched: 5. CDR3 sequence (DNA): TGTGCCAGCAGCTGGACTAGCTATGCTGAGCAGTTCTTC. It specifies CASSWTSYAEQFF.

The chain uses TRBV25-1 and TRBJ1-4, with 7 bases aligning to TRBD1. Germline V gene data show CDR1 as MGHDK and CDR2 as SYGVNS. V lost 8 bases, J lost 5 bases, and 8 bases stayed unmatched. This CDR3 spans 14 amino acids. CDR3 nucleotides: TGTGCCAGCGGACCGACAGGGAGGAATGAAAAACTGTTTTTT. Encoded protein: CASGPTGRNEKLFF.

The CDR3 protein is CASSWTSGEETQYF. DNA for the CDR3: TGTGCCAGCAGTTGGACTAGCGGGGAAGAGACCCAGTACTTC. The chain employs TRBV9 and TRBJ2-5, with 12 bases that match TRBD2. In germline, CDR1 is SGDLS, CDR2 YYNGEE. The CDR3 is made up of 14 amino acids. The ends lost 5 bases at V and 3 bases at J; junction bases unmatched: 2.

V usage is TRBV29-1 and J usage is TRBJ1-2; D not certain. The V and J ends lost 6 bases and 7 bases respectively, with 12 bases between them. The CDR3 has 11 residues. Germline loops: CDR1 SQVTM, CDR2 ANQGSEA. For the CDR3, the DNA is TGCAGCGTCGAACGGGGTAGTGGCTACACCTTC. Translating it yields CSVERGSGYTF.

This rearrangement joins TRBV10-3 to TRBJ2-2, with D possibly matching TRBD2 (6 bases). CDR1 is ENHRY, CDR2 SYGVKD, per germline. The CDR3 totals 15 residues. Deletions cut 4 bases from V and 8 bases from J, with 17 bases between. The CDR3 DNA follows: TGTGCCATCAGTGTGGCGGTCCCGGGGGTGGGGGAGCTGTTTTTT. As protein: CAISVAVPGVGELFF.

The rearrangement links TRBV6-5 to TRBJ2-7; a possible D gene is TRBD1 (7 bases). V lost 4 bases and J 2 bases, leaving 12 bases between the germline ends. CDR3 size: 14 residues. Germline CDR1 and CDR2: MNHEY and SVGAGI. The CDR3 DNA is TGTGCCAGCAGTTGGTCAGGGGGGCCCTACGAGCAGTACTTC. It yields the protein CASSWSGGPYEQYF.

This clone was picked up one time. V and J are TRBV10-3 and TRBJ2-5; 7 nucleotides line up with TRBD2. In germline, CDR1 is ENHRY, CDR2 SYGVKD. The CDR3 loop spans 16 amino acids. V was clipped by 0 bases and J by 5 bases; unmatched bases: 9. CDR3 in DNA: TGTGCCATCAGTGAGTCACAACTAGCGCGGGCCGAGACCCAGTACTTC. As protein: CAISESQLARAETQYF.

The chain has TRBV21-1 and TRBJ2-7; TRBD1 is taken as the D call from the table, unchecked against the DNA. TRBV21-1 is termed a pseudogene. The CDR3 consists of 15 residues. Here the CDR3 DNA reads TGTGCCAGCAGCAAAGGTGGGACACCTACCTACGAGCAGTACTTC. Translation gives CASSKGGTPTYEQYF.

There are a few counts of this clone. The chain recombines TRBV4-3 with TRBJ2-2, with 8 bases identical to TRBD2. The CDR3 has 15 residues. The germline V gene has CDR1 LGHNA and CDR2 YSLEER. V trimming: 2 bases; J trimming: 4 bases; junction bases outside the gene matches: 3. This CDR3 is CASSQFSGVTGELFF. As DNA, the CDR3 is TGCGCCAGCAGCCAATTTAGCGGGGTCACCGGGGAGCTGTTTTTT.

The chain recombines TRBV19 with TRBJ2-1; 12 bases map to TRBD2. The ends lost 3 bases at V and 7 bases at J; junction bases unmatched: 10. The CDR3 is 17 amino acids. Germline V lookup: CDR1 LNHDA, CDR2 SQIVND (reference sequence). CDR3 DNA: TGTGCCAGTAGTATTGGTACTAGCGGGGGGAGCGGTAATGAGCAGTTCTTC. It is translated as CASSIGTSGGSGNEQFF.

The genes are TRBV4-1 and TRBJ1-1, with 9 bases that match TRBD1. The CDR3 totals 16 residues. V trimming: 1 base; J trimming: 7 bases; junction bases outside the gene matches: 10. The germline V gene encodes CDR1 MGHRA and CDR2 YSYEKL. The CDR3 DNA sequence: TGCGCCAGCAGCCAAGGTATTGGGACAGGGCGATATGAAGCTTTCTTT. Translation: CASSQGIGTGRYEAFF.

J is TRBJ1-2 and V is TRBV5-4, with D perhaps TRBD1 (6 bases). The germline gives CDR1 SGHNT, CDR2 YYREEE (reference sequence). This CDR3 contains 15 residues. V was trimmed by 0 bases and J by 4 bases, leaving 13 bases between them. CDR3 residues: CASSLGHREGYGYTF. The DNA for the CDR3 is TGTGCCAGCAGCTTGGGGCACAGGGAGGGCTATGGCTACACCTTC.

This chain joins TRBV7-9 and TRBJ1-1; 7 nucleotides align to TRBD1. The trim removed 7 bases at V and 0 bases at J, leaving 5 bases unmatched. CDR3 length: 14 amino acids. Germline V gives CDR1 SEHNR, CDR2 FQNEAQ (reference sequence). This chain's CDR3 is CASIPGQLNTEAFF. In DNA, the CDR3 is TGTGCCAGCATCCCGGGACAGCTGAACACTGAAGCTTTCTTT.

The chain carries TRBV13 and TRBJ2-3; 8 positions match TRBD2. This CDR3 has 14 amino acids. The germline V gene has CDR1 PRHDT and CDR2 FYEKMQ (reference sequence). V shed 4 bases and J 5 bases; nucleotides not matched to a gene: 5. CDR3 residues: CASSSGGPRDTQYF. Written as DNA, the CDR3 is TGTGCCAGCAGCTCGGGGGGGCCCCGAGATACGCAGTATTTT.

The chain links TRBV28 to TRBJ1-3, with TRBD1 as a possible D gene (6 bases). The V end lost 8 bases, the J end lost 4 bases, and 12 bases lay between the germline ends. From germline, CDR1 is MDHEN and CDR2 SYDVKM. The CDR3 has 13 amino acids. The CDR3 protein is CASQQGAGNTIYF. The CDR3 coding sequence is TGTGCCAGCCAACAGGGAGCCGGAAACACCATATATTTT.

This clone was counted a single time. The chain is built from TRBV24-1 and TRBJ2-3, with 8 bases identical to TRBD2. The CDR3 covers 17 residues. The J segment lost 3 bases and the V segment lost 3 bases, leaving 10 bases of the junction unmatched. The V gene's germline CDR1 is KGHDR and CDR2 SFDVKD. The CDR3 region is CATSDQGGGLRTDTQYF. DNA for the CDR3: TGTGCCACCAGTGATCAGGGCGGGGGGTTACGAACAGATACGCAGTATTTT.

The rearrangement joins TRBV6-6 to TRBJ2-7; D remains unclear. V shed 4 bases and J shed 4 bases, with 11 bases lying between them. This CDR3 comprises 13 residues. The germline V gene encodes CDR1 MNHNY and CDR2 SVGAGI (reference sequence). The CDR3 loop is CASSLGRLYEQYF. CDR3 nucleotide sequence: TGTGCCAGCAGTTTAGGCAGACTTTACGAGCAGTACTTC.

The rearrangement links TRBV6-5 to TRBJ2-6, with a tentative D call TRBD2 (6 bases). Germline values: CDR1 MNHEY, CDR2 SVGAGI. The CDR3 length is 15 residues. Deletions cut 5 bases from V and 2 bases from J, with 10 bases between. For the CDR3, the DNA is TGTGCCAGCAGTAGGGGACTCGCTGGGGCCAACGTCCTGACTTTC. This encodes CASSRGLAGANVLTF.

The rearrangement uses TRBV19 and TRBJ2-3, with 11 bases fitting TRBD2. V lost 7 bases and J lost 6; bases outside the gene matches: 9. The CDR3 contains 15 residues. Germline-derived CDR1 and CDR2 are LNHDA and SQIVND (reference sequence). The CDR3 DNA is TGTGCCAGTAAAGCACTAGCGGGGGCGGGGGATACGCAGTATTTT. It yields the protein CASKALAGAGDTQYF. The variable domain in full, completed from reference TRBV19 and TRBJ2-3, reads DGGITQSPKYLFRKEGQNVTLSCEQNLNHDAMYWYRQDPGQGLRLIYYSQIVNDFQKGDIAEGYSVSREKKESFPLTVTSAQKNPTAFYLCASKALAGAGDTQYFGPGTRLTVL.

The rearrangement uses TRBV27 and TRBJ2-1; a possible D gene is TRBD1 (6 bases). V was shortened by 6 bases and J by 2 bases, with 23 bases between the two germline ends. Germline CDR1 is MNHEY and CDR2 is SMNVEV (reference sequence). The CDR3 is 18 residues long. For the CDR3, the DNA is TGTGCCAGCAGCTCCATCTTAACAGGGTTCCGAGCCTACAATGAGCAGTTCTTC. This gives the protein CASSSILTGFRAYNEQFF.